This T cell receptor beta chain appears in the sequencing data of a study of T-cell memory formation after mild COVID-19. The table lists this clonotype with a few counts. One entry per CDR3 protein results from TCRdb running MiXCR on the 5' RACE reads. The sample includes 170,000 or so distinct CDR3 sequences, 20% to 25% of them seen just once. The CDR3 extends over 14 amino acids. Losses at the gene ends were 1 base for V and 15 bases for J; bases not matched to a gene: 12. Germline loops: CDR1 SEHNR, CDR2 FQNEAQ (reference sequence). This clonotype was sampled from an adult woman who had mild COVID-19 (a few samples of this study predate the infection). Cell type and time point are not known. Sequenced material: PBMCs or a T cell subset sorted from them (not recorded which). The chain couples TRBV7-9 to TRBJ2-1, with 7 bases that match TRBD2. The CDR3 DNA sequence: TGTGCCAGCAGCTTAGGATCAGCGGGGACGGATTGGTTCTTC. Protein: CASSLGSAGTDWFF.